This T cell receptor beta chain was recovered during a study of shared clonotypes between healthy human individuals (dated by TCRdb to the early 2020s). In terms of the full investigation: Three men and a couple of women, aged 18 to 49 years, made up the cohort. Blood TCR repertoires of a handful of healthy adults were deeply sequenced to estimate repertoire size and the extent of clonotype sharing between individuals. To increase sequencing depth and limit assay-specific biases, different laboratories used diverse techniques to prepare libraries and sequence TCR repertoires. Per donor, three plates each were used for CD4 naive and CD4 memory, two for CD8 naive, and one for CD8 memory. Per donor, leukapheresis produced somewhere between about 0.9 and 9.5 billion PBMCs. The research as a whole found: The genetic and exposure-history diversity represented was limited by the small number of donors. When a handful of donors were compared, the shared fraction of clonotypes was 5% to 6.5% for naive CD4, about 4% for naive CD8, about 2.4% for memory CD4, and 0.35% to 0.4% for memory CD8. Naive subsets generally had larger estimated clonotype richness than memory subsets did. Compared with non-shared clonotypes, clonotypes shared by all four sorted-subset donors had higher generation probabilities. Even with the large sequencing depth, rarefaction of the sorted-subset datasets indicated that sequencing was incomplete. Pairwise subsampling indicated that sequencing depth was expected to affect the degree of clonotype sharing among donors. Sampling was limited to blood, and TCR repertoires in tissue likely differ from TCR repertoires in blood.

Using the deep immunoSEQ assay, TCR CDR3 regions were amplified from genomic DNA by multiplex PCR. Extracted genomic DNA from each cell subset was distributed evenly across all wells of several immunoSEQ 96-well plates, and each plate was treated as a replicate. For sorted subsets, each replicate PCR was loaded with around 200 ng genomic DNA, equivalent to approximately 33,000 T cell genomes. Purified libraries were measured with a Qubit 3.0 fluorometer, size-checked on a Bioanalyzer 2100, and measured again with the KAPA Library Quantification kit. A separate single-read 150-cycle Illumina NextSeq 550 flow cell was used to sequence each immunoSEQ 96-well plate. The authors' analysis ran thus. The immunoSEQ output contained only junctional sequences without quality scores, so filtering could not match that applied to full-length reads. To assign V/J genes and CDR3, sequences were annotated against IMGT germline references using PyIR, a Python wrapper for IgBLAST v1.9. Any read was removed if the V/J assignment was weak (E-value above 1e-6), the CDR3 was missing, or the read contained stop codons, out-of-frame junctions, or ambiguous translated residues. V3J clonotypes were defined as sequences sharing the same inferred V gene, J gene, and CDR3 amino acid sequence. Percentage overlap between repertoires was computed as shared unique clonotypes divided by the size of the smaller repertoire. RTK rarefaction, the Chao1 estimator, and Recon v2.1 estimates of unobserved clonotypes were used to assess repertoire richness. Generation probabilities for all TCRbeta clonotypes obtained by the gDNA method from a handful of donors were computed using OLGA. TCRdb took over this immuneACCESS table, retaining in-frame rearrangements with V and J assigned. Such tables are incomplete; in checked studies, under half of the missing clones stem from an unresolved V gene, and the remainder is unexplained. The DNA was the basis for D and trimming; V, J and clone size are from that table. This sample has around 2.5 million clones in its table, and roughly 93% of those were observed once. The leading ten clones occupy 0.36% of the sample.

Donors were healthy HIV-negative adults with no recently reported acute infections or vaccinations. Only Caucasian adults living in Nashville, Tennessee, USA were represented among the donors. CD4+ T cells were enriched through magnetic negative selection, after which naive cells were positively selected on CD45RA and the remaining negative fraction served as the memory subset. Blood was obtained by leukapheresis, after which PBMCs were separated by Ficoll-Histopaque density gradient centrifugation and cryopreserved in liquid nitrogen vapor phase. Analytical flow cytometry was used to check the purity and quantity of every magnetically sorted T cell population. Genomic DNA was isolated from every sorted fraction and measured by UV absorbance on a Nanodrop 2000c. Worth noting for this clone: There is no known antigen for this receptor. Base qualities are missing; no much larger clone stands one base away.

As encoded in the germline V gene, CDR1 is KGHSH while CDR2 is LQKENI. The CDR3 holds 15 amino acids from the cysteine to the phenylalanine. Just CDR3 DNA is preserved here, 45 bases in frame from base 1. Trimming removed 5 bases from V and 5 bases from J; the gene matches leave 10 bases unexplained. Input material: naive CD4+ T cells from PBMCs. The cell subset or site label of this sample denotes: CD45RA+ positively selected. The TCR originated in a man aged 18 to 29 in good health. Some clones in this sample may be carry-over from other donors' samples. The chain is assembled from TRBV18 and TRBJ1-1; 8 of the junction bases match TRBD1. The nucleotide sequence is given as TGTGCCAGCTCAAGTCGACAGGGGTCGGGGACTGAAGCTTTCTTT. Its amino acids are CASSSRQGSGTEAFF.